These 18 T cell receptor beta chains originate from one sample sequenced in a study of blood T cell repertoires in COVID-19 (dated by TCRdb to about 2020). Library preparation used the immunoSEQ multiplex PCR assay. TCRdb took this table from immuneACCESS and kept in-frame rearrangements with V and J called. Such tables lack part of the clones; where checked against another copy, unresolved V genes explain under half of the gap, and the rest is unexplained. The sample table lists 250,000 to 300,000 clones, just under 90% of them with a count of one. Of the sample, roughly 3.9% falls within the top ten clones. The sample taken for sequencing was peripheral blood. The receptors come from a woman in her 40s with acute or convalescent COVID-19.

CDR3 sequence reads: CASSGQGATGANVLTF. CDR3 sequence (DNA): TGTGCCAGCAGCGGACAGGGGGCGACTGGGGCCAACGTCCTGACTTTC. The chain employs TRBV2 and TRBJ2-6; 11 positions match TRBD1. Looked up from germline, CDR1 is SNHLY and CDR2 is FYNNEI. V lost 6 bases, J lost 2 bases, and 3 bases stayed unmatched. CDR3 length: 16 residues.

The chain employs TRBV11-3 and TRBJ2-3, with a possible D match to TRBD2 (5 bases). The CDR3 spans 11 residues. Trimming stripped 5 bases from V and 5 bases from J, with 5 bases between. From germline, CDR1 is SGHNT and CDR2 YENEEA. The CDR3 DNA sequence: TGTGCCAGCAGCCGGGGAGATACGCAGTATTTT. It translates to CASSRGDTQYF. The full variable domain, with the rest looked up from reference TRBV11-3 and TRBJ2-3, is EAGVVQSPRYKIIEKKQPVAFWCNPISGHNTLYWYLQNLGQGPELLIRYENEEAVDDSQLPKDRFSAERLKGVDSTLKIQPAELGDSAVYLCASSRGDTQYFGPGTRLTVL.

The chain carries TRBV14 and TRBJ1-2, with TRBD1 identical over 8 bases. Germline CDR1 and CDR2: SGHDN and FVKESK. V was pared by 3 bases and J by 8 bases, with 11 bases of the junction left unmatched. The CDR3 length is 15 residues. Here the CDR3 reads CASSQEQGGFRGYTF. The CDR3 coding sequence is TGTGCCAGCAGCCAGGAACAGGGGGGATTTCGGGGCTACACCTTC. The full variable domain, with the rest looked up from reference TRBV14 and TRBJ1-2, is EAGVTQFPSHSVIEKGQTVTLRCDPISGHDNLYWYRRVMGKEIKFLLHFVKESKQDESGMPNNRFLAERTGGTYSTLKVQPAELEDSGVYFCASSQEQGGFRGYTFGSGTRLTVV.

V and J are TRBV6-5 and TRBJ1-2; 7 bases fit TRBD1. CDR3 length: 15 amino acids. Looked up from germline, CDR1 is MNHEY and CDR2 is SVGAGI. V lost 6 bases and J lost 4; bases outside the gene matches: 11. CDR3 sequence (DNA): TGTGCCAGCAGCCCACACTCACAGGGGCTCTATGGCTACACCTTC. It specifies CASSPHSQGLYGYTF.

The V gene is TRBV18, the J gene TRBJ2-1; unclear D gene. The CDR3 contains 14 residues. Germline CDR1 KGHSH, CDR2 LQKENI. Trimming cost V 1 base and J 0 bases, with 4 bases left between them. The DNA for the CDR3 is TGTGCCAGCTCACCACGGAGCTCCTACAATGAGCAGTTCTTC. The encoded protein is CASSPRSSYNEQFF.

This chain joins TRBV5-5 and TRBJ2-1; D is perhaps TRBD1 (6 bases). CDR1 SGHKS and CDR2 YYEKEE come from the germline V gene (reference sequence). This CDR3 has 16 residues. Trimming pared 0 bases from V and 4 bases from J, leaving 14 bases between. Here the CDR3 reads CASSLGGPVSYNEQFF. The CDR3 DNA follows: TGTGCCAGCAGCTTGGGGGGGCCGGTTTCTTACAATGAGCAGTTCTTC. Together with reference TRBV5-5 and TRBJ2-1, the CDR3 gives the full variable domain: DAGVTQSPTHLIKTRGQQVTLRCSPISGHKSVSWYQQVLGQGPQFIFQYYEKEERGRGNFPDRFSARQFPNYSSELNVNALLLGDSALYLCASSLGGPVSYNEQFFGPGTRLTVL.

The CDR3: CASSQEPTGGYGYTF. In DNA, the CDR3 is TGCGCCAGCAGCCAAGAACCGACAGGGGGGTACGGCTACACCTTC. V gene TRBV4-1 combines with J gene TRBJ1-2, with 9 bases fitting TRBD1. The J segment lost 8 bases and the V segment lost 0 bases, leaving 7 bases of the junction unmatched. Germline V gives CDR1 MGHRA, CDR2 YSYEKL. The CDR3 consists of 15 residues.

The genes are TRBV6-5 and TRBJ1-2, with D maybe TRBD1 (5 bases). Looked up from germline, CDR1 is MNHEY and CDR2 is SVGAGI. This CDR3 has 14 residues. V lost 6 bases to trimming and J lost 4 bases, with 15 bases between them. CDR3 in amino acids: CASRGGRGVYGYTF. The CDR3 DNA is TGTGCCAGCAGGGGGGGACGGGGCGTCTATGGCTACACCTTC.

The genes are TRBV2 and TRBJ2-2; 7 bases map to TRBD2. V lost 2 bases to trimming and J lost 7 bases; unmatched junction nucleotides: 7. Germline V gene lookup returns CDR1 SNHLY and CDR2 FYNNEI. There are 15 residues in the CDR3. CDR3: CASSEQASGFGELFF. The CDR3 nucleotides are TGTGCCAGCAGTGAACAGGCTAGCGGATTCGGGGAGCTGTTTTTT.

This clone was picked up one time. The chain uses TRBV3-1 (or the pseudogene TRBV3-2) and TRBJ2-2; tentatively, D is TRBD2 (5 bases). The V gene's germline CDR1 is LGHDT and CDR2 YNNKEL (reference sequence). The germline V and J ends were trimmed by 5 bases and 7 bases, with 8 bases remaining between them. The CDR3 runs 12 residues. The CDR3 DNA is TGTGCCAGCAGCTCCCGGGACGGGGAGCTGTTTTTT. This sequence encodes CASSSRDGELFF.

In this sample, this clone turned up once. V gene TRBV5-4 combines with J gene TRBJ2-3, with TRBD2 matching 9 bases. This CDR3 comprises 18 residues. The trim removed 5 bases at V and 3 bases at J, leaving 16 bases unmatched. Germline CDR1 reads SGHNT; CDR2 reads YYREEE (reference sequence). The CDR3 coding sequence is TGTGCCAGCAGTTTCGCGGCTAGCGGGGTTGCAGGGACAGATACGCAGTATTTT. It encodes CASSFAASGVAGTDTQYF. Drawing the rest from reference TRBV5-4 and TRBJ2-3, the complete variable domain is ETGVTQSPTHLIKTRGQQVTLRCSSQSGHNTVSWYQQALGQGPQFIFQYYREEENGRGNFPPRFSGLQFPNYSSELNVNALELDDSALYLCASSFAASGVAGTDTQYFGPGTRLTVL.

The chain recombines TRBV25-1 with TRBJ1-2, with 8 nucleotides matching TRBD1. Trimming cost V 0 bases and J 6 bases; bases outside gene matches: 9. Germline lookup yields CDR1 MGHDK and CDR2 SYGVNS. CDR3 length: 16 residues. CDR3 bases: TGTGCCAGCAGTGAATATCTGGTGGACAGGGATCATGGCTACACCTTC. It translates to CASSEYLVDRDHGYTF.

The J gene is TRBJ1-5, the V gene TRBV7-2, with a weak D call TRBD1 (5 bases). Trimming took 4 bases from V and 0 from J, leaving 10 bases between them. The germline CDR1 and CDR2 sequences are SGHTA and FQGNSA. The CDR3 contains 15 residues. CDR3 amino acids: CASSSTVYSNQPQHF. The DNA for the CDR3 is TGTGCCAGCAGCTCGACAGTTTATAGCAATCAGCCCCAGCATTTT.

The chain uses TRBV19 and TRBJ1-2; no definite D call. Germline V gene sequence: CDR1 LNHDA, CDR2 SQIVND (reference sequence). This CDR3 spans 15 amino acids. V was trimmed by 8 bases and J by 0 bases, leaving 16 bases between them. CDR3 region: CASRAFRQPNYGYTF. Here the CDR3 DNA reads TGTGCCAGTCGCGCGTTCAGGCAGCCTAACTATGGCTACACCTTC.

The chain uses TRBV19 and TRBJ2-5; possibly TRBD2 for D (6 bases). The length of the CDR3 is 13 residues. Trimming took off 4 bases at V and 4 bases at J, with 10 bases between the two ends. Germline V gene sequence: CDR1 LNHDA, CDR2 SQIVND (reference sequence). The CDR3 loop is CASSNQGGETQYF. Here the CDR3 DNA reads TGTGCCAGTAGTAACCAGGGAGGAGAGACCCAGTACTTC.

The chain recombines TRBV27 with TRBJ1-2; 10 bases fit TRBD1. CDR1 is MNHEY, CDR2 SMNVEV, per germline (reference sequence). J was trimmed by 8 bases and V by 1 base; bases with no gene match: 7. CDR3 length: 15 amino acids. CDR3 in amino acids: CASSLFPDRGRGYTF. In nucleotides, the CDR3 is TGTGCCAGCAGTTTATTCCCCGACAGGGGGCGCGGCTACACCTTC.

The chain combines TRBV13 with TRBJ2-7; 11 bases line up with TRBD2. There are 15 residues in the CDR3. In germline, CDR1 is PRHDT, CDR2 FYEKMQ (reference sequence). Trimming at V came to 4 bases and at J to 2 bases, leaving 4 bases not matched to a gene. The CDR3 DNA reads as TGTGCCAGCAGCTCCACTAGCGGGGGAGCCTACGAGCAGTACGTC. As protein: CASSSTSGGAYEQYV.

The V call is TRBV5-1, the J call TRBJ1-2; weak D call: TRBD1 (6 bases). V was clipped by 4 bases and J by 7 bases, with 20 bases between them. Germline CDR1 is SGHRS and CDR2 is YFSETQ. The CDR3 sequence is 15 residues long. The CDR3 DNA reads as TGCGCCAGCAGCAGTACAGGGTCCTCCTCGTTTGGCTACACCTTC. Residues: CASSSTGSSSFGYTF.